The subject of this entry is one TCR beta chain. This clone was counted a single time. Its antigen specificity is not known. Base qualities are missing; no much larger clone stands one base away. Inclusive of the bounding cysteine and phenylalanine, the CDR3 is 12 residues long. Only the CDR3 region is kept as DNA, spanning 36 bases read in frame from base 1. V is shortened by 6 bases, J by 4 bases, and the region joining them spans 7 bases. TCRbeta CDR3 regions were amplified from genomic DNA by means of the immunoSEQ Assay, a bias-controlled multiplex PCR. As for the original processing: Within the assay, amplification of reference gene primers was used to estimate how many nucleated cells each sample contained. Sequence reads were collapsed and filtered to measure the absolute abundance of every unique TCRbeta CDR3 rearrangement. Productive Simpson clonality was computed per sample as the square root of Simpson's diversity index over productive rearrangements. Imported from immuneACCESS, the table was reduced by TCRdb to in-frame sequences with V and J called. These copies leave out some clones; in studies compared against another copy, an unresolved V gene accounts for under half, and the cause of the remainder is not known. Clonal size and the V and J genes are those of that table, whereas D and trimming came from the DNA. In all, the sample holds about 150,000 clones, and approximately 88% of those were seen once. Roughly 5% of the sample is held by the ten biggest clonotypes.

Participants in the prospective study were aged about 18 to 89 years, lived in more than 20 United States geographic areas, and enrolled through a virtual design. Cohort assignment in the prospective study relied on participant-reported clinical history from a screening survey and a study questionnaire. A participant counted as exposed if, within 2 weeks of entering the study, that participant had been in contact with someone who had a PCR-confirmed or clinician-diagnosed COVID-19 case. Mobile phlebotomists in the prospective study collected whole blood, serum and a nasopharyngeal or oropharyngeal swab from every participant. Additional blood draws and questionnaires over an approximately two-month period could optionally be provided by prospective study participants. Before DNA extraction, prospective study blood samples were shipped either frozen or at room temperature. These data originate in a study of blood T cell repertoires in COVID-19 (dated by TCRdb to about 2020). Looking at the study overall: Samples covering the acute and convalescent phases of COVID-19 were provided by collaborators in the United States, Italy and Spain. The material from the prospective study consisted of cDNA or gDNA derived from T cells, B-cell-depleted T cells, or PBMCs. The repertoires were released in a freely available public database meant as a resource for research on the immune response to SARS-CoV-2. Deeply sampled blood TCRbeta repertoires from subjects exposed to, actively infected with, or recovered from COVID-19 were included in the dataset. Sample metadata almost always included a de-identified subject ID, COVID-19 status, age in years and sex. Where available, HLA class I and class II types were obtained from metadata supplied by the sample provider rather than from assay-based typing. The samples were drawn from the first 160 participants of the ongoing ImmuneRACE study and from over a thousand subjects provided by 6 global collaborators. Paper-wide results and their limitations: How much clinical and demographic metadata was included differed by source and by participant, and the metadata was provided uncurated.

Sequencing was performed on PBMCs or T cells enriched from blood (not recorded which). The source of this sequence is a man between 65 and 79 years old who had been exposed to COVID-19. The chain links TRBV12-3 or TRBV12-4 with TRBJ2-1; the D gene is possibly TRBD2, with 5 bases matching. The DNA is TGTGCCAGCAGCGGAGGATACAATGAGCAGTTCTTC. The translation is CASSGGYNEQFF.